The present T cell receptor (beta chain) was sequenced within a study of cytomegalovirus exposure and HLA in healthy donors. The study's findings and limits: Earlier analysis found most TCR beta V segments productive about 87% or about 30% of the time. Researchers reported in a later analysis that a missense DCLRE1C variant was tied to TCR beta V- and J-gene trimming.

The donors were healthy bone marrow donors. As regards this clone: The antigen remains unidentified.

A multiplex PCR was run with 60 Vbeta primers and 13 Jbeta primers. Profiling relied on immunoSEQ multiplex PCR, and the TCRdb table lists in-frame clones only, not all of them. The repertoire consists of 200,000 or so clones, with about 90% occurring once and the leading ten covering approximately 0.23%. CDR1 and CDR2 (germline): SQVTM, ANQGSEA. The junction had 3 bases not matched to a gene; V was cut back by 7 bases and J by 5 bases. The CDR3 length is 12 residues. The sequencing sample was made of PBMCs. The chain joins TRBV29-1 to TRBJ2-2, with 8 bases that match TRBD2. The receptor was derived from a girl in the first two years of life in good health and CMV-seronegative. The CDR3 is CSGASGTGELFF. The CDR3 DNA sequence: TGCAGCGGGGCTAGCGGGACCGGGGAGCTGTTTTTT.